One and the same sample provided the 24 T cell receptor beta chains below, sequenced in a study of blood T cell repertoires in COVID-19. Profiling relied on immunoSEQ multiplex PCR, and the TCRdb table lists in-frame clones only, not all of them. The table includes more than 200,000 clones, approximately 80% detected once. The specimen sequenced was peripheral blood. The receptors shown here come from a woman aged 35 to 49 with active or convalescent COVID-19.

The J gene is TRBJ1-2, the V gene TRBV5-4; D might be TRBD1 (5 bases). The V end was cut by 3 bases, the J end by 4 bases, with 10 bases between. CDR1 is SGHNT and CDR2 is YYREEE in the germline V gene (reference sequence). The CDR3 runs 13 residues. The CDR3: CASSWSGFYGYTF. For the CDR3, the DNA is TGTGCCAGCAGCTGGTCAGGGTTCTATGGCTACACCTTC.

This clone showed up just once. The chain couples TRBV25-1 to TRBJ1-6; the match to TRBD1 covers 7 bases. V shed 6 bases and J 7 bases; nucleotides not matched to a gene: 9. The CDR3 totals 15 residues. Germline V gene lookup returns CDR1 MGHDK and CDR2 SYGVNS. DNA of the CDR3: TGTGCCAGCAGAGAGACAGGGTTCGGGAATTCACCCCTCCACTTT. This translates into CASRETGFGNSPLHF.

The chain joins TRBV27 to TRBJ1-4, with D hard to call. The CDR3 runs to 13 residues. Germline assignment: CDR1 MNHEY and CDR2 SMNVEV (reference sequence). V was cut by 3 bases and J by 1 base, with 3 bases left in between. The CDR3 loop is CASSFRTNEKLFF. As DNA, the CDR3 is TGTGCCAGCAGTTTCCGAACTAATGAAAAACTGTTTTTT.

CDR3 DNA sequence: TGCAGTGCTAGTAAGGACAGGACCTACGAGCAGTACTTC. It encodes CSASKDRTYEQYF. The V gene is TRBV20-1, the J gene TRBJ2-7; 7 bases align to TRBD1. V was pared by 3 bases and J by 2 bases, with 4 bases of the junction left unmatched. Germline V lookup: CDR1 DFQATT, CDR2 SNEGSKA (reference sequence). The CDR3 has 13 residues.

This chain links TRBV9 with TRBJ2-7; tentatively, D is TRBD2 (5 bases). CDR1 SGDLS and CDR2 YYNGEE come from the germline V gene. The V end was cut by 4 bases, the J end by 6 bases, with 8 bases between. This CDR3 is 11 amino acids long. CDR3 in DNA: TGTGCCAGCAGCTCTAGCCGCGAGCAGTACTTC. Its protein product is CASSSSREQYF.

This clone was seen only a few times. This chain joins TRBV5-5 and TRBJ2-7, with a tentative D call TRBD1 (6 bases). Trimming removed 7 bases at V and 1 base at J, with 15 bases between. Germline lookup yields CDR1 SGHKS and CDR2 YYEKEE (reference sequence). The CDR3 loop spans 14 amino acids. This CDR3 reads CASSKDSISYEQYF. DNA of the CDR3: TGTGCCAGCTCTAAGGACAGTATTTCCTACGAGCAGTACTTC.

The gene calls are TRBV3-1 (or the pseudogene TRBV3-2) and TRBJ1-4; D may be TRBD1 (5 bases). There are 14 residues in the CDR3. Per germline, CDR1 LGHDT and CDR2 YNNKEL (reference sequence). Trimming cost V 3 bases and J 7 bases, with 12 bases left between them. For the CDR3, the DNA is TGTGCCAGCAGCCACAGGGTACTGGCTGAAAAACTGTTTTTT. Protein sequence: CASSHRVLAEKLFF.

The genes are TRBV19 and TRBJ1-3; 11 bases fit TRBD1. Germline CDR1 is LNHDA and CDR2 is SQIVND (reference sequence). The CDR3 has 14 amino acids. The junction had 1 base not matched to a gene; V was cut back by 7 bases and J by 2 bases. In DNA, the CDR3 is TGTGCCAGTAAGGGACAGGGGGCTGGAAACACCATATATTTT. This encodes CASKGQGAGNTIYF.

V and J are TRBV3-1 (or the pseudogene TRBV3-2) and TRBJ2-5, with TRBD2 identical over 10 bases. Per the germline V gene, CDR1 is LGHDT and CDR2 is YNNKEL (reference sequence). The V and J ends lost 4 bases and 3 bases, in that order; junction bases with no gene match: 5. The CDR3 has 15 amino acids. Written as DNA, the CDR3 is TGTGCCAGCAGCCGTAGCGGGGGGACCAAAGAGACCCAGTACTTC. This translates into CASSRSGGTKETQYF.

This chain uses TRBV28 with TRBJ2-6, with D maybe TRBD1 (6 bases). From germline, CDR1 is MDHEN and CDR2 SYDVKM. The CDR3 is 17 residues long. V shed 3 bases and J shed 3 bases, with 15 bases lying between them. The CDR3 DNA reads TGTGCCAGCAGTTTGTCGGCAGGGGCGATTGGGGCCAACGTCCTGACTTTC. It encodes CASSLSAGAIGANVLTF. Complete variable domain (other parts from reference TRBV28 and TRBJ2-6): DVKVTQSSRYLVKRTGEKVFLECVQDMDHENMFWYRQDPGLGLRLIYFSYDVKMKEKGDIPEGYSVSREKKERFSLILESASTNQTSMYLCASSLSAGAIGANVLTFGAGSRLTVL.

This rearrangement joins TRBV5-1 to TRBJ1-1; 8 bases align to TRBD1. With V trimmed by 3 bases and J by 5 bases, 6 bases remained unmatched. This CDR3 has 14 amino acids. Germline lookup yields CDR1 SGHRS and CDR2 YFSETQ. CDR3 sequence (DNA): TGCGCCAGCAGCTCGACAGGGGAAAGGACTGAAGCTTTCTTT. It translates to CASSSTGERTEAFF.

The table lists this clone with a few counts. The chain is built from TRBV15 and TRBJ1-5; 10 bases are a match to TRBD1. The CDR3 spans 14 residues. Losses at the gene ends were 5 bases for V and 6 bases for J; bases not matched to a gene: 4. CDR1 and CDR2 (germline): LNHNV, YYDKDF (reference sequence). CDR3 bases: TGTGCCACCAGCTACGACAGGGGGCCTCAGCCCCAGCATTTT. Protein: CATSYDRGPQPQHF.

This clone came up a few times. The chain couples TRBV5-6 to TRBJ1-5, with 8 positions matching TRBD1. The CDR3 extends over 16 amino acids. Germline loops: CDR1 SGHDT, CDR2 YYEEEE. The V and J ends lost 2 bases and 5 bases, in that order; junction bases with no gene match: 9. The CDR3 region has the DNA TGTGCCAGCAGCTTCGGGACAGGCGAGCGAGATCAGCCCCAGCATTTT. It yields the protein CASSFGTGERDQPQHF.

The genes are TRBV19 and TRBJ1-5; the D gene is possibly TRBD1 (5 bases). Germline-derived CDR1 and CDR2 are LNHDA and SQIVND (reference sequence). CDR3 length equals 13 residues. With 5 bases removed from V and 4 bases from J, the gap between germline ends came to 9 bases. The CDR3 nucleotides read TGTGCCAGTAGTTGGGGGGATAATCAGCCCCAGCATTTT. It codes for CASSWGDNQPQHF.

The chain employs TRBV28 and TRBJ2-2, with a possible D match to TRBD2 (6 bases). The CDR3 contains 12 residues. Trimming pared 5 bases from V and 13 bases from J, leaving 14 bases between. Per the germline V gene, CDR1 is MDHEN and CDR2 is SYDVKM. The CDR3 sequence: CASSQPRGMLFF. CDR3 bases: TGTGCCAGCAGTCAACCTCGGGGGATGCTGTTTTTT.

The chain recombines TRBV7-9 with TRBJ2-5; perhaps TRBD1 as D (6 bases). Germline CDR1 SEHNR, CDR2 FQNEAQ (reference sequence). The CDR3 is made up of 13 amino acids. The V end lost 1 base, the J end lost 5 bases, and 8 bases lay between the germline ends. DNA for the CDR3: TGTGCCAGCAGCTTAGAAACAGGGGAGACCCAGTACTTC. Its protein product is CASSLETGETQYF.

This chain connects TRBV5-6 to TRBJ1-1; no clear D. Trimming pared 4 bases from V and 4 bases from J, leaving 11 bases between. Germline CDR1 reads SGHDT; CDR2 reads YYEEEE. The CDR3 spans 13 residues. CDR3 nucleotide sequence: TGTGCCAGCAGCGAGGGCGGGAGCACTGAAGCTTTCTTT. It specifies CASSEGGSTEAFF.

The rearrangement uses TRBV6-1 and TRBJ1-5, with unresolved D. The V and J ends lost 2 bases and 3 bases respectively, with 14 bases between them. This CDR3 region has 16 residues. The germline gives CDR1 MNHNS, CDR2 SASEGT. The CDR3 spells CASSELTGFFNQPQHF. The CDR3 nucleotides read TGTGCCAGCAGTGAACTGACGGGGTTCTTCAATCAGCCCCAGCATTTT.

The chain couples TRBV5-6 to TRBJ1-4; D is perhaps TRBD1 (5 bases). The V end was cut by 4 bases, the J end by 8 bases, with 12 bases between. The CDR3 runs to 13 residues. Germline CDR1 reads SGHDT; CDR2 reads YYEEEE. CDR3 in amino acids: CASSRRGGEKLFF. The CDR3, as DNA: TGTGCCAGCAGCCGCCGGGGGGGAGAAAAACTGTTTTTT. Drawing the rest from reference TRBV5-6 and TRBJ1-4, the complete variable domain is DAGVTQSPTHLIKTRGQQVTLRCSPKSGHDTVSWYQQALGQGPQFIFQYYEEEERQRGNFPDRFSGHQFPNYSSELNVNALLLGDSALYLCASSRRGGEKLFFGSGTQLSVL.

There are a few counts of this clone. V is TRBV5-4 and J is TRBJ1-3, with TRBD1 matching over 7 bases. J was trimmed by 2 bases and V by 6 bases; bases with no gene match: 5. The length of the CDR3 is 14 residues. Germline V gives CDR1 SGHNT, CDR2 YYREEE (reference sequence). The CDR3 DNA follows: TGTGCCAGCACCCACAGGGGCGCTGGAAACACCATATATTTT. Amino acid sequence: CASTHRGAGNTIYF.

The rearrangement joins TRBV5-1 to TRBJ2-5; 9 nucleotides match TRBD2. After removal of 0 bases from V and 4 bases from J, the junction contained 7 bases not matched to a gene. This CDR3 region has 16 residues. CDR1 is SGHRS, CDR2 YFSETQ, per germline. CDR3 amino acids: CASSLVTSGAPETQYF. The CDR3 nucleotides read TGCGCCAGCAGCTTGGTGACTAGCGGTGCTCCAGAGACCCAGTACTTC. Drawing the rest from reference TRBV5-1 and TRBJ2-5, the complete variable domain is KAGVTQTPRYLIKTRGQQVTLSCSPISGHRSVSWYQQTPGQGLQFLFEYFSETQRNKGNFPGRFSGRQFSNSRSEMNVSTLELGDSALYLCASSLVTSGAPETQYFGPGTRLLVL.

This chain links TRBV30 with TRBJ1-3; D is unresolved. V lost 0 bases and J 6 bases, leaving 12 bases between the germline ends. The CDR3 consists of 14 residues. Germline loops: CDR1 GTSNPN, CDR2 SVGIG (reference sequence). CDR3 nucleotides: TGTGCCTGGAGTGTACCGCCCGGTCAAAACACCATATATTTT. It specifies CAWSVPPGQNTIYF.

The V call is TRBV28, the J call TRBJ1-5; D not certain. This CDR3 is 15 amino acids long. The V gene's germline CDR1 is MDHEN and CDR2 SYDVKM. Between the trimmed V and J ends, which lost 1 base and 7 bases, there was a span of 14 bases. Written as DNA, the CDR3 is TGTGCCAGCAGTTTATCTGGACTCCAACCCCAGCCCCAGCATTTT. Translation: CASSLSGLQPQPQHF.

This clone was seen repeatedly, ten times or more. The chain has TRBV28 and TRBJ1-4; TRBD1 matches at 8 bases. Germline V lookup: CDR1 MDHEN, CDR2 SYDVKM. Losses at the gene ends were 8 bases for V and 8 bases for J; bases not matched to a gene: 7. The CDR3 loop spans 13 amino acids. CDR3 protein: CASLARDREKLFF. The CDR3, as DNA: TGTGCCAGCCTCGCCCGGGACAGGGAAAAACTGTTTTTT. Variable domain in full (rest from reference TRBV28 and TRBJ1-4): DVKVTQSSRYLVKRTGEKVFLECVQDMDHENMFWYRQDPGLGLRLIYFSYDVKMKEKGDIPEGYSVSREKKERFSLILESASTNQTSMYLCASLARDREKLFFGSGTQLSVL.